Sequencing of this T cell receptor (beta chain) was carried out in a study of blood T cells in healthy people across ages. In the study overall: About one barcoded beta molecule was captured per two T cells (by template switching). General study results and limits: Since the PBMCs were unsorted, naive and antigen-experienced cells could not be conclusively compared. Naive T cell percentage showed a strong correlation with TCR beta diversity. Relative to aged donors, long-lived donors carried more naive CD4+ cells and displayed higher diversity.

Per germline, CDR1 SQVTM and CDR2 ANQGSEA. V lost 6 bases to trimming and J lost 0 bases; unmatched junction nucleotides: 3. The CDR3 covers 13 residues. Worth noting for this clonotype: Its antigen is unknown.

Together with a sample-barcoded 5' primer, a J-beta primer mix was included in a second PCR lasting about 6 to 11 cycles. MiXCR, applied by TCRdb to the 5' RACE reads, yields one record per CDR3 protein. The sample comprises about 1.5 million distinct CDR3 sequences, 35% to 45% of which are singletons, and around 4% rests with the top ten. What was sequenced was blood. The TCR sequence derives from a woman in her late teens or twenties in good health. The V call is TRBV29-1, the J call TRBJ2-3, with 7 bases aligning to TRBD2. The CDR3, as DNA: TGCAGCGTCCAACTAGCGAGCACAGATACGCAGTATTTT. This sequence encodes CSVQLASTDTQYF.